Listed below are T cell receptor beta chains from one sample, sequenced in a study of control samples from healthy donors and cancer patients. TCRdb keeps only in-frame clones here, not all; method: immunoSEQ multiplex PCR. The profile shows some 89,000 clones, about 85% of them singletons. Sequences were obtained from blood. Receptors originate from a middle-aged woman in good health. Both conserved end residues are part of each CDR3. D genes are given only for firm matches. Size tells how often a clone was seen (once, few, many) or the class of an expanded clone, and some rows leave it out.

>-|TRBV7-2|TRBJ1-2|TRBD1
TGTGCCAGCAGCTTAACAGGGGGCATCTCTGGCTACACCTTC
CASSLTGGISGYTF
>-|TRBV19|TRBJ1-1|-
TGTGCCAGTACCAGACTGGGGGCCGGGCAGAGGACTGAAGCTTTCTTT
CASTRLGAGQRTEAFF
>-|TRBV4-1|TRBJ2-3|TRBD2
TGCGCCAGCAGCCAGAGAGGGACTAGCGGGGGCAATACAGATACGCAGTATTTT
CASSQRGTSGGNTDTQYF
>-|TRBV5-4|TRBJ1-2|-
TGTGCCAGCAGCCCCTTTAGGACGGACGGAACTAACTATGGCTACACCTTC
CASSPFRTDGTNYGYTF
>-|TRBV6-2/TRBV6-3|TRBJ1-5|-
TGTGCCAGCAGTTACGGGTACCAGCCCCAGCATTTT
CASSYGYQPQHF
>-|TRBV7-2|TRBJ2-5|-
TGTGCCAGCAGCTTAGAGCCCTGGGGGAGAGGCGAGACCCAGTACTTC
CASSLEPWGRGETQYF
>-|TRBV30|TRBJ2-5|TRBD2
TGTGCCTGGAACCGAGGGACTAGCGGAGGGGAGACCCAGTACTTC
CAWNRGTSGGETQYF
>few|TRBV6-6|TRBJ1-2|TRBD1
TGTGCCAGCAGTAAGGGACAGGGGGCGGGAGGCTACACCTTC
CASSKGQGAGGYTF
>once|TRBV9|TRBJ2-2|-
TGTGCCAGCAGCCCACGGACAATGGCCGGGGAGCTGTTTTTT
CASSPRTMAGELFF
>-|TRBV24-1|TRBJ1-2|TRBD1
TGTGCCACCAGTGCCCTCCTTAGAGGACAGGGGATTAACTATGGCTACACCTTC
CATSALLRGQGINYGYTF
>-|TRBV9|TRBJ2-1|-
TGTGCCAGCAGCCCCAGGGCTCCCTTGGACAGAACCAATGAGCAGTTCTTC
CASSPRAPLDRTNEQFF
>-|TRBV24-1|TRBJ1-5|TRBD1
TGTGCCACCAGTGAATCGACAGGGGGCGCCAGGCAGCCCCAGCATTTT
CATSESTGGARQPQHF
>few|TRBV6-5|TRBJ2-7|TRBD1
TGTGCCAGCAGTTACGGACAGGGGGCCTACGAGCAGTACTTC
CASSYGQGAYEQYF
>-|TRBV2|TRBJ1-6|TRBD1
TGTGCCAGCAGCAGGACAGGGTCCGAGTGGGATTCACCCCTCCACTTT
CASSRTGSEWDSPLHF
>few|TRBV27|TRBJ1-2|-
TGTGCCAGCAGAGCCCTGGGGGGTGGCTATGGCTACACCTTC
CASRALGGGYGYTF
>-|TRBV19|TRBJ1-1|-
TGTGCCAGTACCACTACACAGGGATTTCATGGAGCTTTCTTT
CASTTTQGFHGAFF
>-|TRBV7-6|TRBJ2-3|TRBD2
TGTGCCAGCAGCTTAGACGTCACTAGCGGGGGGGCCCGTACGCAGTATTTT
CASSLDVTSGGARTQYF
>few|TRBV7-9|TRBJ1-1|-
TGTGCCAGCAGCTTAGAGGATTCCCGGGGCGGCACTGAAGCTTTCTTT
CASSLEDSRGGTEAFF
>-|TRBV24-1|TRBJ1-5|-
TGTGCCACCAGTGACAGGGACTATCAGCCCCAGCATTTT
CATSDRDYQPQHF
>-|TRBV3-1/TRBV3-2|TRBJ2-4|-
TGTGCCAGCAGCTATCCTCAGGGGGCCAAAAACATTCAGTACTTC
CASSYPQGAKNIQYF
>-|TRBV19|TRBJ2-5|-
TGTGCCAGTACCCGGACCCCACTCCCCGACGAGACCCAGTACTTC
CASTRTPLPDETQYF
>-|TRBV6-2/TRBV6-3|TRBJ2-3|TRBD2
TGTGCCAGCAGCTTGGGACTAGCGTACCCAGATACGCAGTATTTT
CASSLGLAYPDTQYF
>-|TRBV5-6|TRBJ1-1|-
TGTGCCAGCAGCTTGTTCAGGGTTGAAGCTTTCTTT
CASSLFRVEAFF
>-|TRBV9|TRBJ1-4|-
TGTGCCAGTCTCGATCCTGGCAGGGCCGAAAAACTGTTTTTT
CASLDPGRAEKLFF
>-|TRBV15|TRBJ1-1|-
TGTGCCACCAGCAGAGATTTTACGGGAGGCACTGAAGCTTTCTTT
CATSRDFTGGTEAFF
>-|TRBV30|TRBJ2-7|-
TGTGCCTTCGGGGGGCCCACCTACGAGCAGTACTTC
CAFGGPTYEQYF
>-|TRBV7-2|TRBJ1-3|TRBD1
TGTGCCAGCAGCTTCAGGACAGGAGGGGGGGGAAACACCATATATTTT
CASSFRTGGGGNTIYF
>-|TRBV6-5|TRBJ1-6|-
TGTGCCAGCAGGCCCTCGAATTCACCCCTCCACTTT
CASRPSNSPLHF
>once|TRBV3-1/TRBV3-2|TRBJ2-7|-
TGTGCCAGCAGCAAGCAAGACAGTTACGAGCAGTACTTC
CASSKQDSYEQYF
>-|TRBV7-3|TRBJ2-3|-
TGTGCCAGCAGCTTAAGTTCCTTAGGAGATACGCAGTATTTT
CASSLSSLGDTQYF
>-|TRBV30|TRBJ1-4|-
TGTGCCTGGAGCGGAGCCAGGGCCCACAATGAAAAACTGTTTTTT
CAWSGARAHNEKLFF
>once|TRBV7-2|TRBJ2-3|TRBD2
TGTGCCAGCAGCTTAGCTAGCGGGGGGGCGTTGGATACGCAGTATTTT
CASSLASGGALDTQYF
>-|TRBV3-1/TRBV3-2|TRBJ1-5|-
TGTGCCAGCAGCCAAGATCCGAGACAGCCGCTACATTTT
CASSQDPRQPLHF
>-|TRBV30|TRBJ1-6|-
TGTGCCTGGAGTGTCCAGGGGCAGAGGGTTTCACCCCTCCACTTT
CAWSVQGQRVSPLHF
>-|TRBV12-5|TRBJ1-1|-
TGTGCTAGTGGTTTGTCCTCCCTTGGTGCTTTCTTT
CASGLSSLGAFF
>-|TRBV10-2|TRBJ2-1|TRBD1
TGCGCCAGCAGCCCCGGACAGGGACCCCCGGTCTACAATGAGCAGTTCTTC
CASSPGQGPPVYNEQFF